A selection of T cell receptor beta chains follows, all from one sample in a study of T cells in Graves' hyperthyroidism and ophthalmopathy. MiXCR was run by TCRdb on the multiplex PCR reads, yielding one entry per CDR3 protein. The sample has fewer than 250,000 distinct CDR3 sequences; approximately 24% are singletons. Sequencing was performed on blood. Source of these receptors: a woman in her thirties or forties with Graves' ophthalmopathy. The CDR3 runs from the conserved cysteine through the conserved F or W. A D gene is named only where the DNA matches it firmly. Only part of the rows carry a size: once, few, many, or a class if the clone is expanded.

J	D	V	size	CDR3	DNA
TRBJ2-7	-	TRBV2	few	CASRFQGNEQYF	TGTGCCAGTAGATTTCAGGGAAACGAGCAGTACTTC
TRBJ2-5	-	TRBV7-7	-	CASSLQRGTETQYF	TGTGCTAGCAGCTTACAAAGGGGCACGGAGACCCAGTACTTC
TRBJ1-6	-	TRBV9	many	CASSVAGGVSSPLHF	TGTGCCAGCAGCGTAGCGGGGGGCGTATCTTCACCCCTCCACTTT
TRBJ2-5	TRBD1	TRBV27	few	CASSHRGQETQYF	TGTGCCAGCAGCCACAGGGGGCAAGAGACCCAGTACTTC
TRBJ1-6	-	TRBV6-5	many	CASTTGGNWNSPLHF	TGTGCCAGCACCACGGGGGGGAACTGGAATTCACCCCTCCACTTT
TRBJ1-5	-	TRBV12-3/TRBV12-4	many	CASSTGHPGGNQPQHF	TGTGCCAGCAGCACGGGACACCCTGGCGGCAATCAGCCCCAGCATTTT
TRBJ2-5	-	TRBV25-1	-	CASSEYHQETQYF	TGTGCCAGCAGTGAATATCACCAAGAGACCCAGTACTTC
TRBJ2-7	TRBD1	TRBV6-1	-	CASKRDRGGTYEQYF	TGTGCCAGCAAGAGGGACAGGGGGGGGACCTACGAGCAGTACTTC
TRBJ1-1	-	TRBV19	-	CASSIVKGRTEAFF	TGTGCCAGTAGTATAGTTAAGGGTAGGACTGAAGCTTTCTTT
TRBJ1-1	-	TRBV6-1	few	CASSDWGTEAFF	TGTGCCAGCAGTGATTGGGGGACTGAAGCTTTCTTT
TRBJ1-1	-	TRBV30	few	CAWSKSQGNTEAFF	TGTGCCTGGAGTAAATCACAGGGGAACACTGAAGCTTTCTTT
TRBJ2-2	TRBD2	TRBV18	-	CASSQGLAGGHTGELFF	TGTGCCAGCTCACAGGGACTAGCGGGAGGCCACACCGGGGAGCTGTTTTTT
TRBJ2-7	-	TRBV28	-	CASSLEGASTSYEQYF	TGTGCCAGCAGTCTGGAGGGGGCCTCCACCTCCTACGAGCAGTACTTC
TRBJ2-7	-	TRBV11-2	-	CASATLGISLLEQYF	TGTGCCAGCGCTACCTTGGGCATCTCGTTGTTGGAGCAGTACTTC
TRBJ2-7	TRBD2	TRBV6-5	many	CASGLAGAAYEQYF	TGTGCCAGCGGACTAGCGGGAGCCGCCTACGAGCAGTACTTC
TRBJ2-2	-	TRBV7-9	many	CASSFAGPNTGELFF	TGTGCCAGCAGCTTTGCCGGGCCTAACACCGGGGAGCTGTTTTTT
TRBJ2-7	TRBD1	TRBV6-1	-	CASSGGQGSYEQYF	TGTGCCAGCAGCGGGGGACAGGGGTCCTACGAGCAGTACTTC
TRBJ1-5	TRBD1	TRBV28	many	CASWGQGGGYNQPQHF	TGTGCCAGCTGGGGACAGGGGGGAGGTTACAATCAGCCCCAGCATTTT
TRBJ2-1	-	TRBV28	few	CASGTGLLSSYEQFF	TGTGCCAGCGGAACAGGGCTCCTGAGCTCCTACGAGCAGTTCTTC
TRBJ2-7	TRBD1	TRBV28	many	CASRNRQGSYEQYF	TGTGCCAGCAGAAACAGACAGGGCTCCTACGAGCAGTACTTC
TRBJ2-2	TRBD1	TRBV28	many	CASSMTGGVGELFF	TGTGCCAGCAGTATGACAGGGGGCGTCGGGGAGCTGTTTTTT
TRBJ1-2	TRBD1	TRBV6-5	many	CASSYSDRGRGYTF	TGTGCCAGCAGTTACTCCGACAGGGGGCGGGGCTACACCTTC
TRBJ2-7	TRBD2	TRBV6-5	many	CASISGSPTYEQYF	TGTGCCAGCATTAGCGGGAGTCCCACCTACGAGCAGTACTTC
TRBJ1-5	-	TRBV28	many	CASRPRVQPQHF	TGTGCCAGCAGGCCCCGGGTCCAGCCCCAGCATTTT
TRBJ1-1	-	TRBV6-2/TRBV6-3	-	CATDLTGMNTEAFF	TGTGCCACGGACCTGACCGGGATGAACACTGAAGCTTTCTTT
TRBJ1-1	-	TRBV18	few	CASSNDGLGDTEAFF	TGTGCCAGCTCAAATGACGGGTTGGGGGACACTGAAGCTTTCTTT
TRBJ2-2	-	TRBV29-1	many	CSSDGRANTGELFF	TGCAGCTCCGACGGTCGCGCGAACACCGGGGAGCTGTTTTTT
TRBJ1-1	-	TRBV28	-	CASTASSLNTEAFF	TGTGCCAGCACAGCTAGCAGCCTGAACACTGAAGCTTTCTTT
TRBJ1-1	TRBD1	TRBV6-2/TRBV6-3	few	CASSPGQGWTTEAFF	TGTGCCAGCAGTCCGGGACAGGGTTGGACCACTGAAGCTTTCTTT
TRBJ2-2	-	TRBV9	few	CASSGHKGDPRGDLNTGELFF	TGTGCCAGCAGCGGACACAAAGGGGATCCCCGGGGAGACTTGAACACCGGGGAGCTGTTTTTT
TRBJ2-7	-	TRBV20-1	many	CSARELRNPYEQYF	TGCAGTGCTAGAGAATTGCGGAACCCCTACGAGCAGTACTTC
TRBJ2-5	-	TRBV14	many	CASSQDFARQETQYF	TGTGCCAGCAGCCAAGATTTCGCGCGTCAAGAGACCCAGTACTTC
TRBJ2-7	-	TRBV29-1	-	CSVGTQGRRYEQYF	TGCAGCGTGGGGACACAGGGTCGCCGCTACGAGCAGTACTTC
TRBJ2-2	TRBD1	TRBV5-1	many	CASSPGQGEDGELFF	TGCGCCAGCAGCCCCGGACAGGGGGAGGACGGGGAGCTGTTTTTT
TRBJ1-5	TRBD1	TRBV12-3/TRBV12-4	many	CASSEDQGASNQPQHF	TGTGCCAGCAGTGAGGATCAGGGGGCGAGCAATCAGCCCCAGCATTTT
TRBJ2-5	TRBD2	TRBV12-3/TRBV12-4	many	CASSLGAGGQETQYF	TGTGCCAGCAGTTTAGGGGCGGGAGGCCAAGAGACCCAGTACTTC
TRBJ2-2	-	TRBV7-3	many	CASSLSGPSGELFF	TGTGCCAGCAGCTTATCAGGGCCTAGCGGGGAGCTGTTTTTT
TRBJ2-2	-	TRBV7-2	many	CASSGVAGELFF	TGTGCCAGCAGCGGGGTGGCCGGGGAGCTGTTTTTT
TRBJ2-7	TRBD1	TRBV5-1	few	CASRLDRGSAYEQYF	TGCGCCAGCAGGCTGGACAGGGGATCTGCCTACGAGCAGTACTTC
TRBJ2-5	TRBD2	TRBV11-2	many	CASSLFSAGGETQYF	TGTGCCAGCAGCTTATTCTCGGCGGGAGGAGAGACCCAGTACTTC
TRBJ1-5	-	TRBV7-2	many	CASSPQYGGQPQHF	TGTGCCAGCAGCCCGCAATACGGTGGCCAGCCCCAGCATTTT
TRBJ2-7	-	TRBV5-1	-	CASSFEAGPTYEQYF	TGCGCCAGCAGCTTCGAGGCAGGACCGACCTACGAGCAGTACTTC
TRBJ2-2	TRBD2	TRBV15	many	CATSLSGSPGELFF	TGTGCCACCAGCCTAAGCGGGAGCCCCGGGGAGCTGTTTTTT
TRBJ1-1	-	TRBV20-1	many	CSADTGPNTEAFF	TGCAGTGCTGATACAGGGCCAAACACTGAAGCTTTCTTT
TRBJ2-7	-	TRBV7-2	once	CASSSSTWNYEQYF	TGTGCCAGCAGCTCAAGCACCTGGAACTACGAGCAGTACTTC
TRBJ2-3	-	TRBV2	many	CASTLVTGRGTQYF	TGTGCCAGCACCCTCGTTACAGGGAGAGGTACGCAGTATTTT
TRBJ1-1	-	TRBV28	many	CASTKRGASPANTEAFF	TGTGCCAGCACAAAAAGGGGTGCCAGTCCGGCGAACACTGAAGCTTTCTTT
TRBJ1-1	-	TRBV20-1	many	CSASPGVGTEAFF	TGCAGTGCTAGCCCCGGGGTGGGAACTGAAGCTTTCTTT
TRBJ2-7	-	TRBV5-1	many	CASSLEQSSYEQYF	TGCGCCAGCAGCTTGGAGCAGAGCTCCTACGAGCAGTACTTC
TRBJ1-5	-	TRBV12-3/TRBV12-4	many	CASSLTNDQPQHF	TGTGCCAGCAGTTTAACAAACGATCAGCCCCAGCATTTT
TRBJ2-7	TRBD2	TRBV28	many	CATHSGSGYSDEQYF	TGTGCCACCCACTCGGGTAGCGGGTATTCGGACGAGCAGTACTTC
TRBJ1-2	TRBD1	TRBV12-3/TRBV12-4	-	CASSSSGQGTYGYTF	TGTGCCAGCAGTTCATCGGGACAGGGCACCTATGGCTACACCTTC
TRBJ1-1	-	TRBV19	many	CASSIGYTEAFF	TGTGCCAGTAGTATCGGGTACACTGAAGCTTTCTTT
TRBJ2-2	-	TRBV11-2	many	CASSLGGSPGELFF	TGTGCCAGCAGCTTAGGAGGAAGTCCCGGGGAGCTGTTTTTT
TRBJ2-5	-	TRBV5-1	many	CASSLVSDGSQYF	TGCGCCAGCAGCTTGGTTTCCGACGGGTCCCAGTACTTC
TRBJ1-6	-	TRBV19	many	CASSPSGRSSYNSPLHF	TGTGCCAGTAGTCCGTCGGGGCGGAGCTCCTATAATTCACCCCTCCACTTT
TRBJ2-7	-	TRBV20-1	many	CSALGPGIYEQYF	TGCAGTGCCCTGGGCCCAGGGATCTACGAGCAGTACTTC